These T cell receptor beta chains were read from a single sample in a study of shared clonotypes between healthy human individuals. Profiling relied on immunoSEQ multiplex PCR, and the TCRdb table lists in-frame clones only, not all of them. The sample consists of 650,000 to 750,000 clones, about two thirds of them appearing once. The sequenced sample consisted of memory CD4+ T cells sorted from blood. Source of these receptors: a woman in her 30s in good health. Each CDR3 is given with its conserved first and last residue. A D gene is named only where the DNA matches it firmly. A clone size is listed for some rows: how often the clone was seen (once, few, many), or a class if it is expanded.

v_call,clone_size,j_call,d_call,cdr3_aa,cdr3_nt
TRBV7-9,few,TRBJ2-2,TRBD2,CASSPGSGANTGELFF,TGTGCCAGCAGCCCAGGAAGCGGGGCGAACACCGGGGAGCTGTTTTTT
TRBV6-1,.,TRBJ1-2,.,CASRVDGRSDGYTF,TGTGCCAGCAGGGTGGACGGACGCTCGGATGGCTACACCTTC
TRBV6-1,.,TRBJ2-7,.,CASSRQQIDEQYF,TGTGCCAGCAGTCGACAGCAGATAGACGAGCAGTACTTC
TRBV5-1,.,TRBJ1-1,.,CASSLVGAGVGLTEAFF,TGCGCCAGCAGCTTGGTCGGGGCGGGGGTAGGATTGACTGAAGCTTTCTTT
TRBV6-5,.,TRBJ1-5,.,CASSYGPGEPQHF,TGTGCCAGCAGTTACGGGCCGGGGGAGCCCCAGCATTTT
TRBV19,.,TRBJ2-3,.,CASRGTGTDTQYF,TGTGCCAGTAGGGGGACTGGCACAGATACGCAGTATTTT
TRBV10-3,.,TRBJ2-7,.,CAISESAAGNYEQYF,TGTGCCATCAGTGAGTCCGCAGCGGGCAACTACGAGCAGTACTTC
TRBV4-1,.,TRBJ2-2,TRBD2,CASSQISGITGELFF,TGCGCCAGCAGCCAAATCAGCGGGATTACCGGGGAGCTGTTTTTT
TRBV15,.,TRBJ2-7,.,CATSRDPGATEQYF,TGTGCCACCAGCAGAGATCCAGGCGCTACTGAGCAGTACTTC
TRBV18,.,TRBJ2-7,TRBD1,CASSPGQNYEQYF,TGTGCCAGCTCACCGGGACAGAACTACGAGCAGTACTTC
TRBV5-4,.,TRBJ1-5,.,CASSLSPGYSNQPQHF,TGTGCCAGCAGCTTGAGTCCGGGTTATAGCAATCAGCCCCAGCATTTT
TRBV7-9,.,TRBJ2-7,.,CASSEAPGEQYF,TGTGCCAGCAGCGAAGCCCCGGGGGAGCAGTACTTC
TRBV5-4,.,TRBJ2-7,TRBD1,CASSRGQGFSYEQYF,TGTGCCAGCAGCCGGGGACAGGGCTTCTCCTACGAGCAGTACTTC
TRBV5-1,.,TRBJ2-1,.,CASSLAPAVYNEQFF,TGCGCCAGCAGCTTGGCCCCAGCGGTATACAATGAGCAGTTCTTC
TRBV28,.,TRBJ2-7,TRBD2,CASSRTASGTYEQYF,TGTGCCAGCAGCCGTACGGCTAGCGGTACCTACGAGCAGTACTTC
TRBV10-2,.,TRBJ1-5,.,CASSGQGGYQPQHF,TGCGCCAGCAGTGGTCAGGGCGGTTATCAGCCCCAGCATTTT
TRBV9,.,TRBJ2-7,.,CASSVGTPGSEQYF,TGTGCCAGCAGCGTCGGGACGCCTGGATCCGAGCAGTACTTC
TRBV18,once,TRBJ2-1,.,CASSPYSPTENEQFF,TGTGCCAGCTCACCCTATTCCCCCACCGAGAATGAGCAGTTCTTC
TRBV5-6,.,TRBJ2-3,.,CASSLFWGNSSTDTQYF,TGTGCCAGCAGCTTGTTTTGGGGGAACTCCAGCACAGATACGCAGTATTTT
TRBV5-1,few,TRBJ2-7,.,CASSLSGSREQYF,TGCGCCAGCAGCTTATCAGGGAGTAGGGAGCAGTACTTC
TRBV27,.,TRBJ2-7,TRBD2,CASSSRTSGRLNEQYF,TGTGCCAGCAGTAGCCGGACTAGCGGGAGACTAAACGAGCAGTACTTC
TRBV7-2,.,TRBJ1-5,TRBD1,CASSSYGQGTNQPQHF,TGTGCCAGCAGCTCCTACGGACAGGGGACCAATCAGCCCCAGCATTTT
TRBV28,.,TRBJ2-7,TRBD1,CASTLGQGFYEQYF,TGTGCCAGCACTCTGGGACAGGGATTTTACGAGCAGTACTTC
TRBV28,.,TRBJ2-7,.,CASSFNPQDLTYEQYF,TGTGCCAGCAGTTTTAATCCCCAAGACCTAACCTACGAGCAGTACTTC
TRBV28,.,TRBJ2-5,TRBD1,CASRTGGQETQYF,TGTGCCAGCAGAACAGGGGGTCAAGAGACCCAGTACTTC
TRBV5-4,.,TRBJ2-7,.,CASSSAGEQYF,TGTGCCAGCAGCTCTGCAGGGGAGCAGTACTTC
TRBV6-5,.,TRBJ2-5,.,CASSYSRETQYF,TGTGCCAGCAGTTACTCGAGGGAGACCCAGTACTTC
TRBV25-1,.,TRBJ1-2,.,CASSEQGPYGYTF,TGTGCCAGCAGTGAACAGGGACCCTATGGCTACACCTTC
TRBV2,many,TRBJ1-1,.,CASSVISGAEAFF,TGTGCCAGCAGTGTAATCTCGGGCGCTGAAGCTTTCTTT
TRBV28,.,TRBJ2-7,TRBD2,CASKTPGLAREQYF,TGTGCCAGCAAAACTCCGGGACTAGCCCGCGAGCAGTACTTC
TRBV27,once,TRBJ2-2,TRBD2,CASSLSGTRGAGELFF,TGTGCCAGCAGTTTATCTGGGACTAGGGGCGCCGGGGAGCTGTTTTTT
TRBV18,once,TRBJ1-3,.,CASSGAMSGNTIYF,TGTGCCAGCTCAGGGGCCATGTCCGGAAACACCATATATTTT
TRBV5-1,.,TRBJ2-3,.,CASSRTRDSGGDTQYF,TGCGCCAGCAGCCGCACCCGGGACTCCGGCGGGGATACGCAGTATTTT
TRBV2,few,TRBJ2-1,.,CASSSGTPRTEQFF,TGTGCCAGCAGTTCCGGGACTCCCAGGACTGAGCAGTTCTTC
TRBV28,.,TRBJ1-3,.,CASSPPGVNSGNTIYF,TGTGCCAGCAGCCCTCCAGGGGTCAACTCTGGAAACACCATATATTTT
TRBV30,.,TRBJ1-4,TRBD1,CAWSSGTGNEKLFF,TGTGCCTGGAGTTCCGGGACAGGGAATGAAAAACTGTTTTTT
TRBV28,.,TRBJ1-3,.,CASSLIDRRQPTIYF,TGTGCCAGCAGTTTGATTGACAGGAGGCAGCCCACCATATATTTT
TRBV18,once,TRBJ1-1,.,CASSPGRQNTEAFF,TGTGCCAGCTCACCTGGGCGTCAGAACACTGAAGCTTTCTTT
TRBV28,.,TRBJ2-5,.,CASSFQTGAGETQYF,TGTGCCAGCAGTTTCCAAACAGGGGCGGGGGAGACCCAGTACTTC
TRBV1,.,TRBJ1-1,.,CTSSQFGF,TGCACCAGCAGCCAGTTCGGCTTT
TRBV6-6,once,TRBJ2-5,.,CASSRTDPTFETQYF,TGTGCCAGCAGTCGGACGGACCCGACCTTTGAGACCCAGTACTTC
TRBV28,.,TRBJ2-5,.,CASSFLRLQETQYF,TGTGCCAGCAGTTTTCTCAGGCTCCAAGAGACCCAGTACTTC
TRBV2,.,TRBJ1-2,.,CASSFNSYYGYTF,TGTGCCAGCAGTTTCAACAGTTACTATGGCTACACCTTC
TRBV28,.,TRBJ1-2,TRBD1,CASRQGQGALGYTF,TGTGCCAGCAGGCAGGGACAGGGGGCGCTTGGCTACACCTTC
TRBV7-9,.,TRBJ2-7,TRBD2,CASSYRLAGGLGYEQYF,TGTGCCAGCAGCTACAGACTAGCGGGAGGCCTAGGCTACGAGCAGTACTTC
TRBV28,.,TRBJ1-5,.,CASGSGVWGNQPQHF,TGTGCCAGCGGTTCAGGGGTTTGGGGCAATCAGCCCCAGCATTTT
TRBV11-3,.,TRBJ2-1,TRBD1,CASRPGQEGHEQFF,TGTGCCAGCCGCCCGGGACAGGAGGGTCATGAGCAGTTCTTC
TRBV19,.,TRBJ1-4,TRBD1,CASKVTGAPTNEKLFF,TGTGCCAGTAAAGTGACAGGGGCTCCAACTAATGAAAAACTGTTTTTT
TRBV28,.,TRBJ2-5,.,CASTERFGRQETQYF,TGTGCCAGCACTGAGAGGTTTGGAAGACAAGAGACCCAGTACTTC
TRBV30,.,TRBJ2-1,TRBD2,CAWSSGGSYNEQFF,TGTGCCTGGAGTAGTGGCGGGAGCTACAATGAGCAGTTCTTC